This entry describes one T cell receptor beta chain. The source of the sample is a study of shared clonotypes between healthy human individuals. CDR1 is SGHRS and CDR2 is YFSETQ in the germline V gene. The CDR3 covers 12 residues. Trimming took off 4 bases at V and 5 bases at J, with 8 bases between the two ends. Generated by immunoSEQ multiplex PCR, the TCRdb table keeps only in-frame clones and is missing some. The data contain more than 900,000 clones, around 78% of them seen just once; the ten biggest clones take up 0.6% to 0.75%. V and J are TRBV5-1 and TRBJ2-3; tentatively, D is TRBD2 (6 bases). The TCR originated in a man aged 18-30 years in good health. Some clones in this sample may be carry-over from other donors' samples. Sequences were obtained from memory CD4+ T cells from PBMCs. Subset meaning: CD45RA-negative fraction. CDR3 sequence reads: CASSVSGDTQYF. CDR3 nucleotide sequence: TGCGCCAGCAGCGTTAGCGGAGATACGCAGTATTTT.